The clone carrying this T cell receptor beta chain was seen ten or more times. Its antigen is not known. The data belong to a study of naive and memory T cell subsets. Germline V gene data show CDR1 as MNHEY and CDR2 as SVGAGI. CDR3 length: 13 amino acids. Trimming took off 3 bases at V and 5 bases at J, with 5 bases between the two ends. Notes on the study in general: Naive and memory repertoire findings lacked a ground truth for validation. Between naive and memory subsets, TCR abundance power law exponents differed. In naive cells, over 95% of TCR sequences were seen only once.

An equimolar mix of two oligonucleotides served as the beta constant-region primer for TRBC1 and TRBC2. The cDNA 3' end received a ligated single-stranded oligonucleotide carrying the SP2 primer and a 12-nucleotide UMI. TCRdb itself ran the UMI-ligation and nested PCR reads through MiXCR, one entry per CDR3 protein. This sample has roughly 140,000 distinct CDR3 sequences, with 15% to 20% found just once. The sequence derives from a human donor in good health. Sample: naive CD4+ T cells from blood. The chain employs TRBV6-5 and TRBJ1-6; D remains ambiguous. The chain's CDR3 is CASSYRDNSPLHF. DNA of the CDR3: TGTGCCAGCAGTTATAGAGATAATTCACCCCTCCACTTT.